The clone carrying this TCR beta chain was seen only a few times. The antigen is undetermined. A J-beta primer mix and a sample-barcoded 5' primer were used in a second PCR of about 7 to 12 cycles. Through a template-switch adaptor with 12 random nucleotides, each cDNA molecule received a tag. TCRdb re-derived calls from the 5' RACE reads in MiXCR, one entry per CDR3 protein. The table lists hundreds of thousands of distinct CDR3 sequences, 45% to 65% of them singletons. This sample stems from a study of blood T cells in healthy people across ages. General observations from the study: Roughly linearly, TCR beta diversity per million T cells fell as age increased.

The CDR3 length is 13 residues. Germline V gene lookup returns CDR1 DFQATT and CDR2 SNEGSKA (reference sequence). Trimming at V came to 6 bases and at J to 4 bases, leaving 7 bases not matched to a gene. The J gene is TRBJ2-5, the V gene TRBV20-1; 8 bases are a match to TRBD2. Specimen: blood. The receptor was derived from a man aged 60 to 75 in good health. The CDR3 bases are TGCAGTGCCCCGCGGGGGGCCGGAGAGACCCAGTACTTC. As protein: CSAPRGAGETQYF.